The 14 T cell receptor beta chains below were found in one sample sequenced in a study of blood T cell repertoires in COVID-19. Some clones are missing from TCRdb's copy, which holds only in-frame ones; the method was immunoSEQ multiplex PCR. The sample lists roughly 140,000 clones, around 90% seen once, with approximately 2% in the top ten. Input material: peripheral blood. Receptor source: a man aged 65 to 85 with acute or convalescent COVID-19.

CDR3 nucleotides: TGTGCCAGCAGTTACTCAGGGGAAGGGGGCTACGAGCAGTACTTC. It translates to CASSYSGEGGYEQYF. This sequence joins TRBV6-5 and TRBJ2-7, with D perhaps TRBD1 (6 bases). This CDR3 has 15 residues. V lost 0 bases to trimming and J lost 3 bases, with 12 bases between them. Germline loops: CDR1 MNHEY, CDR2 SVGAGI.

V is TRBV6-5 and J is TRBJ2-3, with D possibly TRBD1 on 6 matching bases. This CDR3 region has 14 residues. The V gene's germline CDR1 is MNHEY and CDR2 SVGAGI. V lost 5 bases and J lost 6, with 15 bases in between. CDR3 sequence (DNA): TGTGCCAGCAGTACGAACTACAGGGCGGATACGCAGTATTTT. The encoded protein is CASSTNYRADTQYF.

CDR3 in amino acids: CASKVDAAAGELFF. In nucleotides, the CDR3 is TGTGCCAGCAAAGTCGACGCGGCCGCCGGGGAGCTGTTTTTT. The chain joins TRBV6-5 to TRBJ2-2; D is unresolved. This CDR3 has 14 amino acids. Germline CDR1 is MNHEY and CDR2 is SVGAGI. The V gene lost 7 bases and the J gene lost 6 bases, with 15 bases spanning the gap.

In this sample, this clone turned up a few times. The V call is TRBV27, the J call TRBJ1-5; 7 bases align to TRBD1. Germline CDR1 reads MNHEY; CDR2 reads SMNVEV (reference sequence). There are 15 residues in the CDR3. V lost 6 bases to trimming and J lost 0 bases; unmatched junction nucleotides: 5. The CDR3 spells CASRDRMSSNQPQHF. The CDR3 nucleotides read TGTGCCAGCAGGGACAGGATGAGTAGCAATCAGCCCCAGCATTTT.

The chain combines TRBV11-2 with TRBJ2-4, with D unclear. This CDR3 has 14 amino acids. The germline V gene has CDR1 SGHAT and CDR2 FQNNGV. V dropped 5 bases and J dropped 0 bases, with 8 bases sitting between them. The CDR3 nucleotides read TGTGCCAGCAGCCCCCGTAGAGCCAAAAACATTCAGTACTTC. Its protein product is CASSPRRAKNIQYF.

This clone was picked up one time. The J gene is TRBJ2-1, the V gene TRBV2; TRBD2 agrees at 10 bases. CDR3 length: 16 residues. Germline CDR1 and CDR2: SNHLY and FYNNEI. Trimming cost V 4 bases and J 3 bases; bases outside gene matches: 6. In nucleotides, the CDR3 is TGTGCCAGCAGTGTTGATAGCGGGGGGATCTACAATGAGCAGTTCTTC. The encoded protein is CASSVDSGGIYNEQFF.

The rearrangement links TRBV6-6 to TRBJ1-5; tentatively, D is TRBD1 (5 bases). The length of the CDR3 is 14 residues. Per the germline V gene, CDR1 is MNHNY and CDR2 is SVGAGI (reference sequence). Trimming took off 2 bases at V and 4 bases at J, with 9 bases between the two ends. Here the CDR3 reads CASSYRAGNQPQHF. The CDR3 DNA reads TGTGCCAGCAGTTACCGGGCAGGGAATCAGCCCCAGCATTTT.

The chain is built from TRBV28 and TRBJ1-1, with TRBD1 matching over 8 bases. After removal of 4 bases from V and 11 bases from J, the junction contained 12 bases not matched to a gene. The CDR3 loop spans 14 amino acids. Germline CDR1 MDHEN, CDR2 SYDVKM. CDR3 residues: CASSSGQAWELAFF. CDR3 bases: TGTGCCAGCAGTTCGGGACAGGCCTGGGAGTTGGCTTTCTTT. Filled out from reference TRBV28 and TRBJ1-1, the complete variable domain reads DVKVTQSSRYLVKRTGEKVFLECVQDMDHENMFWYRQDPGLGLRLIYFSYDVKMKEKGDIPEGYSVSREKKERFSLILESASTNQTSMYLCASSSGQAWELAFFGQGTRLTVV.

The V and J genes are TRBV7-9 and TRBJ1-1; D is possibly TRBD1 (5 bases). The V end lost 1 base, the J end lost 2 bases, and 11 bases lay between the germline ends. CDR3 size: 15 residues. Looked up from germline, CDR1 is SEHNR and CDR2 is FQNEAQ (reference sequence). Here the CDR3 DNA reads TGTGCCAGCAGCTTAGGGGGCAGGACAAACACTGAAGCTTTCTTT. Its translation is CASSLGGRTNTEAFF.

The chain recombines TRBV6-5 with TRBJ1-4; D is undetermined. CDR3 length: 14 amino acids. V lost 7 bases to trimming and J lost 3 bases, with 12 bases between them. Germline V gene data show CDR1 as MNHEY and CDR2 as SVGAGI. The chain's CDR3 is CASTPVGANEKLFF. The CDR3 nucleotides are TGTGCCAGCACTCCGGTGGGAGCTAATGAAAAACTGTTTTTT.

V gene TRBV6-5 combines with J gene TRBJ1-2; 7 bases fit TRBD1. The CDR3 sequence is 13 residues long. With V trimmed by 6 bases and J by 6 bases, 7 bases remained unmatched. Germline V gives CDR1 MNHEY, CDR2 SVGAGI. The CDR3 DNA sequence: TGTGCCAGCAGGGTTACAGGGGTTGATGGCTACACCTTC. It translates to CASRVTGVDGYTF.

The J gene is TRBJ2-7, the V gene TRBV6-5; 7 nucleotides match TRBD2. With 10 bases clipped from V and 0 bases from J, the junction kept 9 bases outside the gene matches. Germline values: CDR1 MNHEY, CDR2 SVGAGI. The CDR3 totals 14 residues. The CDR3 here is CATGKASGSYEQYF. The CDR3, as DNA: TGTGCCACGGGTAAGGCTAGCGGCTCCTACGAGCAGTACTTC.

The genes are TRBV6-5 and TRBJ1-3, with D possibly matching TRBD1 (5 bases). The CDR3 has 15 residues. Trimming removed 0 bases at V and 2 bases at J, with 8 bases between. In germline, CDR1 is MNHEY, CDR2 SVGAGI. Written as DNA, the CDR3 is TGTGCCAGCAGTTACTCTGGGGGGGCTGGAAACACCATATATTTT. Amino acid sequence: CASSYSGGAGNTIYF.

The chain recombines TRBV5-1 with TRBJ2-7, with TRBD1 matching over 10 bases. The CDR3 covers 14 residues. CDR1 is SGHRS, CDR2 YFSETQ, per germline. V lost 5 bases to trimming and J lost 1 base; unmatched junction nucleotides: 3. In nucleotides, the CDR3 is TGCGCCAGCAGTCGGGACAGGGGTTCCTACGAGCAGTACTTC. Protein sequence: CASSRDRGSYEQYF.